These 26 T cell receptor beta chains came from one sample sequenced in a study of blood T cell repertoires in COVID-19. Produced via immunoSEQ multiplex PCR; TCRdb's table is partial and in-frame only. The sample has about 200,000 clones, about three quarters seen once. The sequenced sample consisted of peripheral blood. Receptors originate from a woman in her sixties or seventies with acute or convalescent COVID-19.

The chain employs TRBV5-4 and TRBJ1-1; TRBD1 agrees at 8 bases. Trimming cost V 4 bases and J 5 bases; bases outside gene matches: 10. The CDR3 loop spans 15 amino acids. Looked up from germline, CDR1 is SGHNT and CDR2 is YYREEE (reference sequence). Here the CDR3 reads CASSPARGPGTEAFF. DNA for the CDR3: TGTGCCAGCAGCCCTGCCAGGGGGCCGGGAACTGAAGCTTTCTTT. The full variable domain, in which reference TRBV5-4 and TRBJ1-1 provide the parts outside the CDR3, is ETGVTQSPTHLIKTRGQQVTLRCSSQSGHNTVSWYQQALGQGPQFIFQYYREEENGRGNFPPRFSGLQFPNYSSELNVNALELDDSALYLCASSPARGPGTEAFFGQGTRLTVV.

The chain uses TRBV4-2 and TRBJ2-5; D might be TRBD1 (5 bases). The CDR3 is 13 residues long. Germline-derived CDR1 and CDR2 are LGHNA and YNFKEQ. V lost 4 bases, J lost 5 bases, and 11 bases lay in between. CDR3 nucleotide sequence: TGTGCCAGCAGCCCAAGAGCAGGGGAGACCCAGTACTTC. Amino acids: CASSPRAGETQYF.

V is TRBV28 and J is TRBJ1-5; perhaps TRBD1 as D (5 bases). Germline CDR1 reads MDHEN; CDR2 reads SYDVKM. The CDR3 has 15 amino acids. The V end was cut by 3 bases, the J end by 3 bases, with 12 bases between. This CDR3 reads CASSFSGGNNQPQHF. The CDR3 nucleotides read TGTGCCAGCAGTTTCTCGGGGGGAAACAATCAGCCCCAGCATTTT.

The J gene is TRBJ1-3, the V gene TRBV19; possibly TRBD1 for D (5 bases). The CDR3 covers 16 residues. CDR1 is LNHDA and CDR2 is SQIVND in the germline V gene (reference sequence). V was pared by 0 bases and J by 0 bases, with 9 bases between. CDR3 in amino acids: CASSIEPRASGNTIYF. CDR3 DNA: TGTGCCAGTAGTATAGAACCCAGGGCCTCTGGAAACACCATATATTTT. The variable domain in full, completed from reference TRBV19 and TRBJ1-3, reads DGGITQSPKYLFRKEGQNVTLSCEQNLNHDAMYWYRQDPGQGLRLIYYSQIVNDFQKGDIAEGYSVSREKKESFPLTVTSAQKNPTAFYLCASSIEPRASGNTIYFGEGSWLTVV.

The V gene is TRBV28, the J gene TRBJ1-3, with 8 bases that match TRBD1. Germline values: CDR1 MDHEN, CDR2 SYDVKM. The CDR3 is made up of 17 amino acids. After removal of 5 bases from V and 2 bases from J, the junction contained 11 bases not matched to a gene. The CDR3 DNA reads TGTGCCAGCAGTAATCTCGGACAGGGAAAGGCTGGAAACACCATATATTTT. Encoded protein: CASSNLGQGKAGNTIYF. Together with reference TRBV28 and TRBJ1-3, the CDR3 gives the full variable domain: DVKVTQSSRYLVKRTGEKVFLECVQDMDHENMFWYRQDPGLGLRLIYFSYDVKMKEKGDIPEGYSVSREKKERFSLILESASTNQTSMYLCASSNLGQGKAGNTIYFGEGSWLTVV.

The genes are TRBV19 and TRBJ1-4, with 8 bases matching TRBD1. V lost 4 bases, J lost 3 bases, and 4 bases stayed unmatched. CDR3 length: 15 residues. Germline CDR1 reads LNHDA; CDR2 reads SQIVND (reference sequence). CDR3 amino acids: CASSNPGQANEKLFF. Written as DNA, the CDR3 is TGTGCCAGTAGTAACCCGGGACAGGCTAATGAAAAACTGTTTTTT.

The chain recombines TRBV18 with TRBJ1-1, with D hard to call. This CDR3 comprises 12 residues. Per the germline V gene, CDR1 is KGHSH and CDR2 is LQKENI. With 3 bases removed from V and 3 bases from J, the gap between germline ends came to 5 bases. The CDR3 DNA reads TGTGCCAGCTCACCGGGCTACACTGAAGCTTTCTTT. Protein sequence: CASSPGYTEAFF.

By sample fraction, this clone is medium-sized. The chain joins TRBV27 to TRBJ2-1; 9 bases match TRBD2. The CDR3 loop spans 14 amino acids. The V gene end was trimmed by 2 bases and the J gene end by 6 bases; junction bases not matched to a gene: 2. Per germline, CDR1 MNHEY and CDR2 SMNVEV (reference sequence). The CDR3 bases are TGTGCCAGCAGTTTAGGGCGGGAGGGCAATGAGCAGTTCTTC. As protein: CASSLGREGNEQFF.

The rearrangement joins TRBV24-1 to TRBJ2-1; TRBD1 is a possible D gene (6 bases). Trimming stripped 1 base from V and 2 bases from J, with 11 bases between. In germline, CDR1 is KGHDR, CDR2 SFDVKD. This CDR3 is 16 amino acids long. DNA for the CDR3: TGTGCCACCAGTGATTTAACCGGGACAACCTACAATGAGCAGTTCTTC. It encodes CATSDLTGTTYNEQFF.

The chain joins TRBV6-5 to TRBJ1-1, with D maybe TRBD1 (5 bases). This CDR3 region has 14 residues. Looked up from germline, CDR1 is MNHEY and CDR2 is SVGAGI. Trimming removed 1 base at V and 4 bases at J, with 10 bases between. The CDR3 reads CASSYWGGRTEAFF. CDR3 DNA: TGTGCCAGCAGTTACTGGGGGGGTCGCACTGAAGCTTTCTTT.

The chain employs TRBV29-1 and TRBJ1-1; D call uncertain. V was trimmed by 0 bases and J by 5 bases, leaving 4 bases between them. Germline V lookup: CDR1 SQVTM, CDR2 ANQGSEA. The CDR3 loop spans 11 amino acids. The CDR3, as DNA: TGCAGCGTTGAAGACAGAACTGAAGCTTTCTTT. Protein product: CSVEDRTEAFF.

The chain joins TRBV3-1 (or the pseudogene TRBV3-2) to TRBJ1-2; D not certain. CDR3 length: 14 residues. Germline loops: CDR1 LGHDT, CDR2 YNNKEL (reference sequence). V lost 3 bases, J lost 1 base, and 9 bases lay in between. The CDR3 loop is CASSQSGDNYGYTF. The DNA for the CDR3 is TGTGCCAGCAGCCAGAGCGGAGATAACTATGGCTACACCTTC.

The J gene is TRBJ1-5, the V gene TRBV30, with D possibly TRBD1 on 6 matching bases. The V end was cut by 2 bases, the J end by 0 bases, with 20 bases between. The CDR3 spans 18 residues. CDR1 and CDR2 from the germline V gene are GTSNPN and SVGIG (reference sequence). CDR3 in amino acids: CAWSRKRDRLYSNQPQHF. The CDR3, as DNA: TGTGCCTGGAGTCGGAAACGCGACAGGCTTTATAGCAATCAGCCCCAGCATTTT. The full variable domain, its missing parts supplied by reference TRBV30 and TRBJ1-5, is SQTIHQWPATLVQPVGSPLSLECTVEGTSNPNLYWYRQAAGRGLQLLFYSVGIGQISSEVPQNLSASRPQDRQFILSSKKLLLSDSGFYLCAWSRKRDRLYSNQPQHFGDGTRLSIL.

This rearrangement joins TRBV19 to TRBJ1-5; 7 bases map to TRBD1. The CDR3 has 13 amino acids. CDR1 is LNHDA, CDR2 SQIVND, per germline (reference sequence). Trimming took 9 bases from V and 4 from J; bases not matched to a gene: 6. The chain's CDR3 is CASGGDRNQPQHF. DNA of the CDR3: TGTGCCAGCGGGGGGGACAGAAATCAGCCCCAGCATTTT.

The V call is TRBV5-1, the J call TRBJ2-1, with D possibly TRBD1 on 6 matching bases. This CDR3 contains 15 residues. The V end was cut by 0 bases, the J end by 5 bases, with 12 bases between. Germline V gene sequence: CDR1 SGHRS, CDR2 YFSETQ. This chain's CDR3 is CASSLDQGRNNEQFF. The CDR3 nucleotides read TGCGCCAGCAGCTTGGATCAGGGGCGGAACAATGAGCAGTTCTTC.

This chain connects TRBV28 to TRBJ2-5; D is uncertain. This CDR3 contains 16 residues. Germline assignment: CDR1 MDHEN and CDR2 SYDVKM. Between the trimmed V and J ends, which lost 3 bases and 2 bases, there was a span of 16 bases. The CDR3 region is CASSFKAWSRQETQYF. In DNA, the CDR3 is TGTGCCAGCAGTTTTAAGGCGTGGAGCCGGCAAGAGACCCAGTACTTC.

This rearrangement joins TRBV5-4 to TRBJ1-6, with D uncertain. Germline V gives CDR1 SGHNT, CDR2 YYREEE (reference sequence). This CDR3 has 16 amino acids. Trimming shortened V by 0 bases and J by 7 bases, and 14 bases separated the two germline ends. For the CDR3, the DNA is TGTGCCAGCAGCTTGGTAGGCCTTGGAGGCAATTCACCCCTCCACTTT. Its protein product is CASSLVGLGGNSPLHF.

The J gene is TRBJ2-7, the V gene TRBV5-4; 9 bases agree with TRBD1. The J segment lost 3 bases and the V segment lost 3 bases, leaving 7 bases of the junction unmatched. CDR3 length equals 15 residues. From germline, CDR1 is SGHNT and CDR2 YYREEE (reference sequence). In nucleotides, the CDR3 is TGTGCCAGCAGCTCGCCGGGACAGGGTATCTACGAGCAGTACTTC. Translated, it gives CASSSPGQGIYEQYF.

A single count supports this clone. The V and J genes are TRBV6-5 and TRBJ1-6, with D perhaps TRBD1 (5 bases). This CDR3 has 16 residues. Trimming took 5 bases from V and 10 from J, leaving 21 bases between them. The germline V gene has CDR1 MNHEY and CDR2 SVGAGI. The CDR3 sequence is CASSNLRGPGGSPLHF. The CDR3 DNA reads as TGTGCCAGCAGTAACTTGCGGGGACCAGGAGGATCACCCCTCCACTTT.

This clone was counted once. The chain couples TRBV27 to TRBJ1-6, with 10 bases matching TRBD1. Per the germline V gene, CDR1 is MNHEY and CDR2 is SMNVEV (reference sequence). The CDR3 spans 17 residues. J lost 4 bases, V lost 4 bases, and 7 bases had no gene match. In DNA, the CDR3 is TGTGCCAGCAGTTCCCGACAGGGGGCACCTTATAATTCACCCCTCCACTTT. It yields the protein CASSSRQGAPYNSPLHF.

The rearrangement joins TRBV5-1 to TRBJ2-7, with a weak D call TRBD2 (5 bases). V was pared by 6 bases and J by 2 bases, with 12 bases between. Germline loops: CDR1 SGHRS, CDR2 YFSETQ. The CDR3 runs 13 residues. Here the CDR3 DNA reads TGCGCCAGCACTCGGACTGAAACCTACGAGCAGTACTTC. It yields the protein CASTRTETYEQYF.

A note on this clone: Other DNA sequences in this specimen translate into the identical CDR3. This chain links TRBV5-1 with TRBJ2-1; D not resolved. This CDR3 is 14 amino acids long. Germline V gives CDR1 SGHRS, CDR2 YFSETQ. V gave up 0 bases and J gave up 3 bases, with 7 bases separating them. CDR3 in amino acids: CASSLVGDYNEQFF. DNA of the CDR3: TGCGCCAGCAGCTTGGTCGGAGACTACAATGAGCAGTTCTTC.

The chain joins TRBV5-6 to TRBJ2-7; the D is unclear. Trimming pared 0 bases from V and 4 bases from J, leaving 11 bases between. This CDR3 has 14 amino acids. Germline V gene data show CDR1 as SGHDT and CDR2 as YYEEEE. The chain's CDR3 is CASSLGRYSYEQYF. CDR3 nucleotide sequence: TGTGCCAGCAGCTTGGGCAGATATTCTTACGAGCAGTACTTC.

This clone has a single count. The chain joins TRBV24-1 to TRBJ2-3; tentatively, D is TRBD2 (5 bases). Germline lookup yields CDR1 KGHDR and CDR2 SFDVKD. The CDR3 length is 11 residues. V dropped 7 bases and J dropped 6 bases, with 7 bases sitting between them. The CDR3 sequence is CATSSGDTQYF. CDR3 DNA: TGTGCCACCAGCAGCGGCGATACGCAGTATTTT.

The J gene is TRBJ1-5, the V gene TRBV24-1, with TRBD1 identical over 10 bases. The V segment lost 4 bases and the J segment 1 base; nucleotides outside the gene matches: 6. Germline V lookup: CDR1 KGHDR, CDR2 SFDVKD. This CDR3 is built from 17 residues. The DNA of the CDR3 is TGTGCCACCAGTGACGTAACGACAGGGGGCAGCAATCAGCCCCAGCATTTT. Encoded protein: CATSDVTTGGSNQPQHF.

The chain carries TRBV28 and TRBJ1-2, with 8 bases fitting TRBD1. The germline gives CDR1 MDHEN, CDR2 SYDVKM. V shed 5 bases, J shed 4 bases, and the junction held 3 bases outside the gene matches. The CDR3 spans 13 residues. Here the CDR3 reads CASSPGQGYGYTF. The CDR3 DNA reads TGTGCCAGCAGTCCCGGACAGGGCTATGGCTACACCTTC.